This T cell receptor beta chain was identified during a study of CD8 T cell repertoires and HIV-1 epitope variants. On the study more broadly: Separate from the cultures, 1M uncultured T cells served as baseline. Findings of the study overall: Six of nine antigen-specific clonotypes appeared cross-reactive to autologous or escape variants.

CDR3 length: 14 residues. V trimming: 2 bases; J trimming: 5 bases; junction bases outside the gene matches: 4. CDR1 is SGHRS, CDR2 YFSETQ, per germline. The assay was immunoSEQ multiplex PCR, and TCRdb's table has in-frame clones only and misses some. The sample includes about 95,000 clones, roughly four fifths of them seen just once. In its sample, this clone was seen a few times. Its antigen remains unidentified. The clonotype comes from a male donor with HIV. Sequencing was performed on uncultured baseline CD8+ T cells from peripheral blood mononuclear cells (PBMCs). The chain has TRBV5-1 and TRBJ2-1; the match to TRBD1 covers 7 bases. CDR3 nucleotide sequence: TGCGCCAGCAGCTTACAGGGGCCGGACAATGAGCAGTTCTTC. Amino acid sequence: CASSLQGPDNEQFF.